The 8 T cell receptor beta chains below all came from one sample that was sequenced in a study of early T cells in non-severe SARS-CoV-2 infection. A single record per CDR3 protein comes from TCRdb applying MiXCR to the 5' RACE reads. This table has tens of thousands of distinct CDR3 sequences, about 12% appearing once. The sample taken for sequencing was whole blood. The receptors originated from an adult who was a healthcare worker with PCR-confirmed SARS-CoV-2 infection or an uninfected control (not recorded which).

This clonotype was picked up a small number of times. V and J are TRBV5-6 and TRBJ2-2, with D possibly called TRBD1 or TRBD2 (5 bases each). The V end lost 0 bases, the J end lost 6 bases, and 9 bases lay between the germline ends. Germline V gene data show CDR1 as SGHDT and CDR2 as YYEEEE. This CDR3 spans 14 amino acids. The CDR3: CASSLGGVPGELFF. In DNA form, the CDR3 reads TGTGCCAGCAGCTTGGGAGGGGTCCCCGGGGAGCTGTTTTTT.

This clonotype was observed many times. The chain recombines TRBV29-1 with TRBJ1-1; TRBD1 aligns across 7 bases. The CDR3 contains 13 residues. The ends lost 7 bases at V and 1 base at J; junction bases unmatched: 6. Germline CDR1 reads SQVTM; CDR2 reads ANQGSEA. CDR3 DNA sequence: TGCAGCGCTGCACAGGGGACGAACACTGAAGCTTTCTTT. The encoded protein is CSAAQGTNTEAFF.

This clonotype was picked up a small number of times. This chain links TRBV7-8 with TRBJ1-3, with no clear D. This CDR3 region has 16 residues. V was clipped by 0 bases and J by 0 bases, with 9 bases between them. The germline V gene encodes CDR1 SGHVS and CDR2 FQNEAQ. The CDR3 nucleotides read TGTGCCAGCAGCTTAGCCCCACAATACTCTGGAAACACCATATATTTT. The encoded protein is CASSLAPQYSGNTIYF.

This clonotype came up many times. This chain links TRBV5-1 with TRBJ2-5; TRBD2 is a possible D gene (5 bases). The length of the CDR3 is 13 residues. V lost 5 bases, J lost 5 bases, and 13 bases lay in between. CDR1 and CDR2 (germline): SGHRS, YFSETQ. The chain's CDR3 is CASSPGWRETQYF. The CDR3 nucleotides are TGCGCCAGCAGTCCCGGGTGGAGGGAGACCCAGTACTTC.

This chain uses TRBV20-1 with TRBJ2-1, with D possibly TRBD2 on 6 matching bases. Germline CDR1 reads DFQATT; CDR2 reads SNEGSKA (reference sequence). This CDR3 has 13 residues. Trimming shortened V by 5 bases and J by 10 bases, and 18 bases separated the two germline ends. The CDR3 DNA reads TGCAGTGCTCCCCCGGTGGATAGCGGAGAGCAGTTCTTC. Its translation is CSAPPVDSGEQFF.

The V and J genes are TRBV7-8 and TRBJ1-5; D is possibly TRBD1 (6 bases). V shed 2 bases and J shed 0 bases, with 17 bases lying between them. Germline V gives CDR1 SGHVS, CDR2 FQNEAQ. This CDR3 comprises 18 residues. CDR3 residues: CASSLTRGPGFSNQPQHF. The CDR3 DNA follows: TGTGCCAGCAGCTTAACCAGGGGCCCAGGTTTTAGCAATCAGCCCCAGCATTTT.

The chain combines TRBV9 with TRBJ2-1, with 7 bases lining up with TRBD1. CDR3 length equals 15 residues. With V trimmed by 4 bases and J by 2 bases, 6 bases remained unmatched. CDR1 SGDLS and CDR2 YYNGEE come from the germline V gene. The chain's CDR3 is CASSPGQGAYNEQFF. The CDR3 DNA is TGTGCCAGCAGCCCCGGGCAGGGGGCCTACAATGAGCAGTTCTTC.

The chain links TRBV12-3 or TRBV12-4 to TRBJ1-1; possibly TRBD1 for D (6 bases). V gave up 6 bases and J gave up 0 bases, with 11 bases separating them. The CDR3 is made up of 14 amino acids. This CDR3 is CASSLRGMNTEAFF. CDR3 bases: TGTGCCAGCAGCCTGAGGGGGATGAACACTGAAGCTTTCTTT.